This entry is about one T cell receptor beta chain. The antigen is unknown. TCRdb recomputed calls from the 5' RACE reads with MiXCR, one row per CDR3 protein. Of a few hundred thousand distinct CDR3 sequences listed, roughly a tenth were seen once; the top ten hold more than 8.5%. This specimen comes from a study of identical twins. Whole-study findings and limits: Analyses of zero insertions could, in part, be confounded by invariant MAIT and iNKT cells.

This clonotype was obtained from a man over 45 in good health. Sequencing was performed on memory T cells sorted from blood.

The CDR3 loop is CASSSPPGTIPSYTGELFF. The CDR3 DNA sequence: TGCGCCAGCAGCTCGCCTCCCGGGACTATCCCCTCGTACACCGGGGAGCTGTTTTTT. The chain combines TRBV5-1 with TRBJ2-2, with 7 bases matching TRBD2. The CDR3 runs to 19 residues. J was trimmed by 3 bases and V by 3 bases; bases with no gene match: 17. CDR1 and CDR2 (germline): SGHRS, YFSETQ.